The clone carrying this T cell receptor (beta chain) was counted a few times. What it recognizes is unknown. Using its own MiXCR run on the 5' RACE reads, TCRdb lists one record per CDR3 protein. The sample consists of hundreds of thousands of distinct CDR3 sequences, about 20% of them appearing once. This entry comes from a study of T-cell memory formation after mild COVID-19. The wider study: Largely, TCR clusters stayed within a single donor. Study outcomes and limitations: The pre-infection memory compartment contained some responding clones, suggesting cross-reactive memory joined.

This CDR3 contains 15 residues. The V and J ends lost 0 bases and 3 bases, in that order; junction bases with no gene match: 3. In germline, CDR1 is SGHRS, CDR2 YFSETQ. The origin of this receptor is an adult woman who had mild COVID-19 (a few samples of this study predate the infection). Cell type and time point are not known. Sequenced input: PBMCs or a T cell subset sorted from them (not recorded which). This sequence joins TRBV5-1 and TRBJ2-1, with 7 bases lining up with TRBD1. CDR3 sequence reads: CASSLADRVYNEQFF. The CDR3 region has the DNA TGCGCCAGCAGCTTGGCCGACAGGGTCTACAATGAGCAGTTCTTC. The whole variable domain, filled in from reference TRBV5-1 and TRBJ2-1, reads KAGVTQTPRYLIKTRGQQVTLSCSPISGHRSVSWYQQTPGQGLQFLFEYFSETQRNKGNFPGRFSGRQFSNSRSEMNVSTLELGDSALYLCASSLADRVYNEQFFGPGTRLTVL.